These 3 T cell receptor beta chains originate from one sample sequenced in a study of response to subunit inactivated influenza vaccine. TCRdb processed the RT-PCR reads anew with MiXCR; each CDR3 protein has one entry. This sample has hundreds of thousands of distinct CDR3 sequences; 14% occur once, and the top ten carry 5.5% to 7%. The starting material was PBMCs from blood, obtained 14 to 15 days before vaccination. The receptors derive from a man aged 50-60 years who received an inactivated influenza vaccine.

Of note for this clonotype: A much larger clone lies one base from this, so it may be a read error. V usage is TRBV5-1 and J usage is TRBJ2-3; 13 bases fit TRBD2. With V trimmed by 3 bases and J by 6 bases, 10 bases remained unmatched. Germline CDR1 SGHRS, CDR2 YFSETQ. The CDR3 runs 17 residues. The CDR3 DNA reads as TGCGCCAGCAGCTCCGGACTAGCGGGGGCGTCACACGATACGCAGTATTTT. This translates into CASSSGLAGASHDTQYF.

This clonotype was observed a few times. This chain uses TRBV12-3 or TRBV12-4 with TRBJ2-1, with 9 bases matching TRBD2. After removal of 2 bases from V and 10 bases from J, the junction contained 9 bases not matched to a gene. This CDR3 spans 15 amino acids. DNA of the CDR3: TGTGCCAGCAGTTTATTTGGCGGGGGGGCCCACGAGCAGTTCTTC. Protein product: CASSLFGGGAHEQFF.

The table lists this clonotype with a few counts. V is TRBV5-1 and J is TRBJ1-2, with 7 bases aligning to TRBD1. The CDR3 covers 14 residues. Trimming took 4 bases from V and 6 from J; bases not matched to a gene: 9. Germline CDR1 is SGHRS and CDR2 is YFSETQ. The CDR3 region has the DNA TGCGCCAGCAGCCTAGGACAGGCCCGGGATGGCTACACCTTC. Amino acid sequence: CASSLGQARDGYTF.